Presented here are 30 T cell receptor beta chains from one specimen sequenced in a study of radiation and T cells in renal cell carcinoma. Time point given: blood 4 weeks post-SBRT, at nephrectomy. As to treatment: 15 Gy SBRT to primary tumor, nephrectomy 4 weeks later. The protocol was immunoSEQ multiplex PCR, while the TCRdb copy is restricted to in-frame clones and leaves out a portion. The table includes some 150,000 clones, 75% to 90% detected once. The specimen was blood, collected from a patient whose treatment included radiotherapy and nephrectomy. The receptor set was obtained from a woman between 45 and 60 years old with renal cell carcinoma.

This chain links TRBV4-1 with TRBJ1-4, with D perhaps TRBD1 (5 bases). Per the germline V gene, CDR1 is MGHRA and CDR2 is YSYEKL. The CDR3 length is 14 residues. V lost 0 bases and J 8 bases, leaving 10 bases between the germline ends. The CDR3 nucleotides are TGCGCCAGCAGCCAAGACAGGGTATCGGAAAAACTGTTTTTT. The encoded protein is CASSQDRVSEKLFF.

This chain uses TRBV4-2 with TRBJ2-3; D is unresolved. The germline V gene encodes CDR1 LGHNA and CDR2 YNFKEQ. V lost 4 bases and J 5 bases, leaving 10 bases between the germline ends. The CDR3 length is 13 residues. CDR3 DNA: TGTGCCAGCAGCCGTCTGTCGGAAGATACGCAGTATTTT. It yields the protein CASSRLSEDTQYF.

V gene TRBV7-3 combines with J gene TRBJ2-4, with 7 bases matching TRBD1. The CDR3 is 14 amino acids. J gave up 5 bases and V 4 bases, and 5 bases lay outside the gene matches. The germline V gene encodes CDR1 SGHTA and CDR2 FQGTGA. The CDR3 loop reads CASSSGTAENIQYF. As DNA, the CDR3 is TGTGCCAGCAGCTCAGGGACAGCAGAAAACATTCAGTACTTC.

DNA of the CDR3: TGCGCCAGCAGTGAACGAATTAACTATGGCTACACCTTC. Translating gives CASSERINYGYTF. The chain uses TRBV10-1 and TRBJ1-2; D gene uncertain. Trimming took off 3 bases at V and 1 base at J, with 6 bases between the two ends. The CDR3 totals 13 residues. CDR1 and CDR2 (germline): WNHNN, SYGVQD (reference sequence).

This clone was observed once. The chain has TRBV19 and TRBJ2-3, with D perhaps matching TRBD2 (7 bases). The V gene's germline CDR1 is LNHDA and CDR2 SQIVND (reference sequence). V lost 10 bases and J 3 bases, leaving 17 bases between the germline ends. CDR3 size: 14 residues. CDR3 coding DNA: TGTGCCACAGACCCAGGGAGGGGGACAGATACGCAGTATTTT. Its protein is CATDPGRGTDTQYF.

This rearrangement joins TRBV10-1 to TRBJ2-7; 8 bases are a match to TRBD1. After removal of 4 bases from V and 4 bases from J, the junction contained 6 bases not matched to a gene. Germline CDR1 is WNHNN and CDR2 is SYGVQD (reference sequence). The CDR3 length is 14 residues. In DNA, the CDR3 is TGCGCCAGCAGTGCGAACAGGGGGTCGTACGAGCAGTACTTC. This translates into CASSANRGSYEQYF.

The V call is TRBV5-4, the J call TRBJ1-6; D not certain. V was clipped by 4 bases and J by 10 bases, with 18 bases between them. In germline, CDR1 is SGHNT, CDR2 YYREEE (reference sequence). There are 15 residues in the CDR3. The CDR3 DNA reads as TGTGCCAGCAGCCCAACGTTCGAGCGCGTCTCACCCCTCCACTTT. As protein: CASSPTFERVSPLHF.

CDR3 region: CASRGSGGEVYEQYF. CDR3 bases: TGTGCCAGCCGTGGTTCAGGGGGAGAGGTCTACGAGCAGTACTTC. This chain joins TRBV5-6 and TRBJ2-7; TRBD1 agrees at 7 bases. Trimming took 7 bases from V and 3 from J; bases not matched to a gene: 13. Germline lookup yields CDR1 SGHDT and CDR2 YYEEEE. The CDR3 extends over 15 amino acids.

The chain joins TRBV27 to TRBJ2-7; a weak D match, TRBD2 (6 bases). Trimming stripped 8 bases from V and 3 bases from J, with 14 bases between. The CDR3 covers 13 residues. Germline values: CDR1 MNHEY, CDR2 SMNVEV (reference sequence). As DNA, the CDR3 is TGTGCCAGCGGGAGGACCAGGTACTACGAGCAGTACTTC. This translates into CASGRTRYYEQYF.

V usage is TRBV6-5 and J usage is TRBJ2-1, with 8 nucleotides matching TRBD2. V dropped 5 bases and J dropped 2; count of bases not matched to a gene: 5. This CDR3 region has 15 residues. Germline values: CDR1 MNHEY, CDR2 SVGAGI. CDR3 sequence reads: CASSPELAAYNEQFF. The CDR3 region has the DNA TGTGCCAGCAGTCCGGAACTAGCGGCCTACAATGAGCAGTTCTTC.

This clone appeared a few times. J is TRBJ2-1 and V is TRBV7-2; 8 nucleotides agree with TRBD2. The CDR3 is 14 amino acids. V shed 4 bases and J 2 bases; nucleotides not matched to a gene: 1. Looked up from germline, CDR1 is SGHTA and CDR2 is FQGNSA. CDR3 residues: CASSWGLAYNEQFF. CDR3 nucleotide sequence: TGTGCCAGCAGCTGGGGACTAGCCTACAATGAGCAGTTCTTC.

The genes are TRBV21-1 and TRBJ1-2. TRBV21-1 is tagged as a pseudogene. This CDR3 comprises 14 residues. The CDR3 nucleotides are TGTGCCAGCAGCAATAAGGGTTCCTTTAAAGGCTACACCTTC. Residues: CASSNKGSFKGYTF.

This clone was seen a handful of times. V gene TRBV14 combines with J gene TRBJ1-1, with 8 bases lining up with TRBD1. This CDR3 is built from 15 residues. CDR1 is SGHDN and CDR2 is FVKESK in the germline V gene. Germline trimming cut 4 bases from V and 4 bases from J; bases unmatched to any gene: 8. Here the CDR3 reads CASSLGQVAGTEAFF. For the CDR3, the DNA is TGTGCCAGCAGCCTGGGACAGGTAGCTGGCACTGAAGCTTTCTTT.

This CDR3 is CASSFKQGPYEQYF. CDR3 coding DNA: TGTGCCAGCAGTTTTAAACAGGGGCCTTACGAGCAGTACTTC. The chain is built from TRBV27 and TRBJ2-7; 7 positions agree with TRBD1. This CDR3 region has 14 residues. The ends lost 3 bases at V and 4 bases at J; junction bases unmatched: 6. CDR1 is MNHEY, CDR2 SMNVEV, per germline (reference sequence).

The chain carries TRBV19 and TRBJ1-5; D remains unclear. Trimming stripped 7 bases from V and 5 bases from J, with 12 bases between. The CDR3 has 13 residues. Per germline, CDR1 LNHDA and CDR2 SQIVND (reference sequence). In nucleotides, the CDR3 is TGTGCCAGTACCGGCTGGGGTGATCAGCCCCAGCATTTT. Translating gives CASTGWGDQPQHF.

The gene calls are TRBV18 and TRBJ1-1; D not certain. From germline, CDR1 is KGHSH and CDR2 LQKENI. This CDR3 comprises 14 residues. V lost 6 bases to trimming and J lost 1 base, with 12 bases between them. The CDR3 DNA is TGTGCCAGCTCGCCCGGACGGGCGAACACTGAAGCTTTCTTT. Amino acids: CASSPGRANTEAFF.

The chain links TRBV7-2 to TRBJ2-1; tentatively, D is TRBD1 (5 bases). Germline V gene lookup returns CDR1 SGHTA and CDR2 FQGNSA. V was pared by 3 bases and J by 5 bases, with 8 bases between. This CDR3 region has 13 residues. The CDR3 coding sequence is TGTGCCAGCAGCTTGGGCAGGGACAATGAGCAGTTCTTC. This sequence encodes CASSLGRDNEQFF.

In the case of this clone: Compared with germline, one end of the junction differs, possibly owing to a read error. This chain links TRBV7-2 with TRBJ2-2; TRBD1 is a possible D gene (5 bases). Looked up from germline, CDR1 is SGHTA and CDR2 is FQGNSA. This CDR3 is built from 17 residues. CDR3 in DNA: TGTGTCAGCAGCTTAGATCTGGCCACTGGGGCAGCCGGGGAGCTGTTTTTT. Amino acids: CVSSLDLATGAAGELFF.

V is TRBV5-1 and J is TRBJ2-2; D possibly corresponds to TRBD2 (5 bases). CDR1 is SGHRS, CDR2 YFSETQ, per germline. V lost 1 base to trimming and J lost 0 bases, with 10 bases between them. This CDR3 is built from 16 residues. In DNA, the CDR3 is TGCGCCAGCAGCTTGTCGGACTTCGCGAACACCGGGGAGCTGTTTTTT. It translates to CASSLSDFANTGELFF.

The chain recombines TRBV19 with TRBJ2-7; 12 bases align to TRBD2. Germline V CDR1 and CDR2: LNHDA, SQIVND (reference sequence). CDR3 length: 15 amino acids. V lost 4 bases to trimming and J lost 8 bases; unmatched junction nucleotides: 9. The CDR3 region has the DNA TGTGCCAGTAGTAACCGACTAGCGGGAGAAATGCAGCAGTACTTC. Residues: CASSNRLAGEMQQYF.

This CDR3 is CSARTDEQFF. The CDR3 nucleotides read TGCAGTGCTAGGACGGATGAGCAGTTCTTC. The chain recombines TRBV20-1 with TRBJ2-1; D is undetermined. The germline gives CDR1 DFQATT, CDR2 SNEGSKA (reference sequence). This CDR3 is 10 amino acids long. Between the trimmed V and J ends, which lost 3 bases and 8 bases, there was a span of 5 bases.

This CDR3 reads CASSPLAGTEEQYF. CDR3 nucleotides: TGTGCCAGCAGCCCCCTTGCGGGGACAGAGGAGCAGTACTTC. The chain joins TRBV9 to TRBJ2-7, with a possible D match to TRBD1 (7 bases). Germline V gene data show CDR1 as SGDLS and CDR2 as YYNGEE. The CDR3 extends over 14 amino acids. Trimming cost V 4 bases and J 7 bases, with 18 bases left between them.

The chain combines TRBV7-2 with TRBJ2-5; TRBD2 matches 8 bases. This CDR3 has 14 residues. Germline loops: CDR1 SGHTA, CDR2 FQGNSA. V trimming: 6 bases; J trimming: 6 bases; junction bases outside the gene matches: 9. CDR3 in DNA: TGTGCCAGCAGTCAGGGAGCGGGGGCCCAGACCCAGTACTTC. It translates to CASSQGAGAQTQYF.

The chain uses TRBV15 and TRBJ1-5; D gene unclear. The CDR3 runs to 14 residues. Germline V gives CDR1 LNHNV, CDR2 YYDKDF (reference sequence). V gave up 6 bases and J gave up 3 bases, with 12 bases separating them. CDR3 coding DNA: TGTGCCACCAGTACGACGACCGCCAATCAGCCCCAGCATTTT. Translating it yields CATSTTTANQPQHF.

The V gene is TRBV6-6, the J gene TRBJ1-5; tentatively, D is TRBD1 (5 bases). The CDR3 consists of 13 residues. Per the germline V gene, CDR1 is MNHNY and CDR2 is SVGAGI (reference sequence). Trimming cost V 5 bases and J 3 bases, with 8 bases left between them. The CDR3 loop is CASSRQTNQPQHF. The CDR3 region has the DNA TGTGCCAGCAGTCGACAGACCAATCAGCCCCAGCATTTT.

The V call is TRBV6-5, the J call TRBJ2-7, with 7 bases aligning to TRBD1. V trimming: 7 bases; J trimming: 5 bases; junction bases outside the gene matches: 8. Germline-derived CDR1 and CDR2 are MNHEY and SVGAGI. The CDR3 consists of 13 residues. In DNA, the CDR3 is TGTGCCAGCAACTTACCCGACAGGGACGAGCAGTACTTC. Protein product: CASNLPDRDEQYF.

This clone was detected only a few times. The chain carries TRBV7-2 and TRBJ2-5; 10 bases map to TRBD2. With V trimmed by 3 bases and J by 4 bases, 8 bases remained unmatched. The CDR3 loop spans 16 amino acids. Germline loops: CDR1 SGHTA, CDR2 FQGNSA. Here the CDR3 DNA reads TGTGCCAGCAGCTTTTCAAGCGGGAGGGCGGGAGAGACCCAGTACTTC. Protein product: CASSFSSGRAGETQYF.

The chain uses TRBV7-2 and TRBJ2-7; 7 bases are a match to TRBD1. Germline trimming cut 2 bases from V and 0 bases from J; bases unmatched to any gene: 4. Germline CDR1 SGHTA, CDR2 FQGNSA. The CDR3 consists of 15 residues. In nucleotides, the CDR3 is TGTGCCAGCAGCTTAAGTACAGGGGCCTCCTACGAGCAGTACTTC. As protein: CASSLSTGASYEQYF. The entire variable domain, with the rest obtained from reference TRBV7-2 and TRBJ2-7, is as follows: GAGVSQSPSNKVTEKGKDVELRCDPISGHTALYWYRQSLGQGLEFLIYFQGNSAPDKSGLPSDRFSAERTGGSVSTLTIQRTQQEDSAVYLCASSLSTGASYEQYFGPGTRLTVT.

The CDR3 region has the DNA TGTGCCAGCGGTAAGTTGGCCTACGAGCAGTACTTC. Translated: CASGKLAYEQYF. V and J are TRBV2 and TRBJ2-7; no reliable D call. This CDR3 has 12 residues. CDR1 is SNHLY and CDR2 is FYNNEI in the germline V gene. Trimming removed 8 bases from V and 2 bases from J, with 10 bases in between.

This clone appeared once. The chain combines TRBV19 with TRBJ1-2, with TRBD1 matching over 12 bases. This CDR3 has 14 amino acids. Germline V CDR1 and CDR2: LNHDA, SQIVND (reference sequence). Trimming took 3 bases from V and 4 from J; bases not matched to a gene: 0. CDR3 coding DNA: TGTGCCAGTAGTATGGGACAGGGGGCCTATGGCTACACCTTC. Protein sequence: CASSMGQGAYGYTF.